The 9 T cell receptor beta chains below were found in one sample sequenced in a study of blood T cell repertoires in COVID-19. This table comes from immunoSEQ multiplex PCR, and its TCRdb copy is limited to in-frame clones, with some not included. The sample contains fewer than 400,000 clones, roughly 90% of which appear only once. The material sequenced was PBMCs or T cells enriched from blood (not recorded which). These receptors were obtained from a woman in her thirties who had recovered from COVID-19.

The chain carries TRBV6-5 and TRBJ1-2; weak D call: TRBD1 (6 bases). Germline CDR1 and CDR2: MNHEY and SVGAGI. The CDR3 has 12 amino acids. Trimming stripped 6 bases from V and 6 bases from J, with 11 bases between. CDR3 residues: CASSPTGHGYTF. The CDR3 DNA is TGTGCCAGCAGCCCGACAGGTCATGGCTACACCTTC.

With respect to this clone: Other nucleotide sequences in the sample specify the same CDR3. The rearrangement links TRBV3-1 (or the pseudogene TRBV3-2) to TRBJ1-3; D is possibly TRBD1 (5 bases). Trimming stripped 2 bases from V and 5 bases from J, with 7 bases between. The CDR3 extends over 13 amino acids. The V gene's germline CDR1 is LGHDT and CDR2 YNNKEL (reference sequence). The CDR3 region is CASSQQGRNTIYF. CDR3 nucleotide sequence: TGTGCCAGCAGCCAACAGGGTAGAAACACCATATATTTT.

This chain links TRBV6-2 or TRBV6-3 with TRBJ2-7, with D tentatively TRBD2 (6 bases). Germline V gene sequence: CDR1 MNHEY, CDR2 SVGEGT. The CDR3 is made up of 13 amino acids. V lost 3 bases to trimming and J lost 2 bases, with 8 bases between them. The CDR3 DNA reads TGTGCCAGCAGTTATTGGACTACCTACGAGCAGTACTTC. This sequence encodes CASSYWTTYEQYF.

The chain has TRBV13 and TRBJ2-1; 8 positions match TRBD2. The CDR3 consists of 18 residues. V shed 4 bases and J 0 bases; nucleotides not matched to a gene: 11. Per the germline V gene, CDR1 is PRHDT and CDR2 is FYEKMQ (reference sequence). CDR3 loop: CASSSPSGSRSSYNEQFF. CDR3 nucleotide sequence: TGTGCCAGCAGCTCCCCCAGCGGGAGCCGGAGCTCCTACAATGAGCAGTTCTTC.

The rearrangement links TRBV6-2 or TRBV6-3 to TRBJ2-3; weak D call: TRBD1 (6 bases). Germline V lookup: CDR1 MNHEY, CDR2 SVGEGT. This CDR3 contains 14 residues. V lost 6 bases, J lost 6 bases, and 16 bases lay in between. Here the CDR3 DNA reads TGTGCCAGCAGCCCCCCAGGGGTCGTGGATACGCAGTATTTT. Its protein is CASSPPGVVDTQYF.

The rearrangement uses TRBV2 and TRBJ1-2; 7 nucleotides align to TRBD1. This CDR3 contains 12 residues. J gave up 7 bases and V 6 bases, and 5 bases lay outside the gene matches. Germline V gives CDR1 SNHLY, CDR2 FYNNEI. CDR3 region: CASRTGTGGYTF. CDR3 coding DNA: TGTGCCAGCAGGACAGGGACTGGTGGCTACACCTTC.

This chain uses TRBV7-2 with TRBJ2-5, with D possibly matching TRBD1 (7 bases). V lost 4 bases to trimming and J lost 4 bases, with 16 bases between them. The CDR3 length is 15 residues. Germline V gene sequence: CDR1 SGHTA, CDR2 FQGNSA. In DNA, the CDR3 is TGTGCCAGCAGCTACCAGCAGGGGGGAGGAGAGACCCAGTACTTC. Translation: CASSYQQGGGETQYF. The full variable domain, completed using reference TRBV7-2 and TRBJ2-5, is GAGVSQSPSNKVTEKGKDVELRCDPISGHTALYWYRQSLGQGLEFLIYFQGNSAPDKSGLPSDRFSAERTGGSVSTLTIQRTQQEDSAVYLCASSYQQGGGETQYFGPGTRLLVL.

The rearrangement joins TRBV12-1 to TRBJ1-1; the D call in the table, TRBD1, was not verified against the DNA. TRBV12-1 is flagged as a pseudogene. The CDR3 is 14 residues long. The CDR3 DNA reads TGTGCCAGCAGCCCGGCAGGGTTATACACTGAAGCTTTCTTT. It translates to CASSPAGLYTEAFF.

The chain couples TRBV15 to TRBJ1-4; unclear D gene. Trimming pared 0 bases from V and 8 bases from J, leaving 13 bases between. This CDR3 has 15 amino acids. From germline, CDR1 is LNHNV and CDR2 YYDKDF (reference sequence). CDR3 sequence reads: CATSREDTTREKLFF. The CDR3 DNA reads TGTGCCACCAGCAGAGAAGACACAACGAGAGAAAAACTGTTTTTT.